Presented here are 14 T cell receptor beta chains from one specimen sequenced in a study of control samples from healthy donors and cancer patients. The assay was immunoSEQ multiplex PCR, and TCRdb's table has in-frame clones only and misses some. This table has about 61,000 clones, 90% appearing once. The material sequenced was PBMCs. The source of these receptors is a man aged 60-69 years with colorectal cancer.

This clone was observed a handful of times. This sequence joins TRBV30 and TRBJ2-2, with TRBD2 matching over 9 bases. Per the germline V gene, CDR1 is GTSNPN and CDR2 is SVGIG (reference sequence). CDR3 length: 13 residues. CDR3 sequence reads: CAAKRGVGGELFF. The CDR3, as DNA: TGTGCGGCGAAGCGGGGGGTCGGCGGGGAGCTGTTTTTT.

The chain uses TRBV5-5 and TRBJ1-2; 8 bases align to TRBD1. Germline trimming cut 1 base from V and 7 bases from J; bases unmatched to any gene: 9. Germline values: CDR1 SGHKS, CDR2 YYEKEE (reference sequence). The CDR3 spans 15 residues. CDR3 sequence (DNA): TGTGCCAGCAGCTTGTGGGGACAGGAAAGATTTGGCTACACCTTC. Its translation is CASSLWGQERFGYTF.

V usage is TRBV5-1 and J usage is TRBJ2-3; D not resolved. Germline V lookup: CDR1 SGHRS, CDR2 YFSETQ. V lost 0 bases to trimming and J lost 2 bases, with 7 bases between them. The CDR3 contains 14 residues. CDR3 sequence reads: CASSLGALTDTQYF. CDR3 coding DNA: TGCGCCAGCAGCTTGGGGGCCCTCACAGATACGCAGTATTTT. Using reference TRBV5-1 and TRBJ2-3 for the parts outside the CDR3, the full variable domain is KAGVTQTPRYLIKTRGQQVTLSCSPISGHRSVSWYQQTPGQGLQFLFEYFSETQRNKGNFPGRFSGRQFSNSRSEMNVSTLELGDSALYLCASSLGALTDTQYFGPGTRLTVL.

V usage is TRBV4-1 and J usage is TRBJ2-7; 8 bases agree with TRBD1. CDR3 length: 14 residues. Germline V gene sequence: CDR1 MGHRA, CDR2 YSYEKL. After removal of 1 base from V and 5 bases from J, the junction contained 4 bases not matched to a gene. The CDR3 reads CASSQARGLNEQYF. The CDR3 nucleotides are TGCGCCAGCAGCCAAGCCAGGGGGCTCAACGAGCAGTACTTC.

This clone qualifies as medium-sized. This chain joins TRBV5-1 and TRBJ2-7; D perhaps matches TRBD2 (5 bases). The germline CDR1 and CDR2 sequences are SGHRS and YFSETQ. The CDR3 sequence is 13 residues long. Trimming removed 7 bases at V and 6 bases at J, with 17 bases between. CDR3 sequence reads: CASQIGPAGEQYF. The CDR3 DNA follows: TGCGCCAGCCAGATCGGGCCCGCGGGCGAGCAGTACTTC.

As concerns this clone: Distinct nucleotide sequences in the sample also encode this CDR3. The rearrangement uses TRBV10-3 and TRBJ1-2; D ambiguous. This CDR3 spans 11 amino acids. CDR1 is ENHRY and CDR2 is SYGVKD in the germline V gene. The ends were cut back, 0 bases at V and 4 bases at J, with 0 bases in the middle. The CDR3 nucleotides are TGTGCCATCAGTGAGTCCTATGGCTACACCTTC. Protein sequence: CAISESYGYTF.

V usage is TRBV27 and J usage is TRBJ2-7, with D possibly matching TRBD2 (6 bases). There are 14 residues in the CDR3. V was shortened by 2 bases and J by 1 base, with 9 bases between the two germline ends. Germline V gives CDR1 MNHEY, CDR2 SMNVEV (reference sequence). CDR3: CASSLRLASYEQYF. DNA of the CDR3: TGTGCCAGCAGTTTACGGCTAGCGTCCTACGAGCAGTACTTC.

CDR3 bases: TGTGCCAGCAGCCCCCGGACAGGACTAAGCACAGATACGCAGTATTTT. Its translation: CASSPRTGLSTDTQYF. The rearrangement joins TRBV7-9 to TRBJ2-3; maybe TRBD1 (7 bases). Germline V gives CDR1 SEHNR, CDR2 FQNEAQ (reference sequence). The length of the CDR3 is 16 residues. V lost 5 bases to trimming and J lost 0 bases, with 15 bases between them.

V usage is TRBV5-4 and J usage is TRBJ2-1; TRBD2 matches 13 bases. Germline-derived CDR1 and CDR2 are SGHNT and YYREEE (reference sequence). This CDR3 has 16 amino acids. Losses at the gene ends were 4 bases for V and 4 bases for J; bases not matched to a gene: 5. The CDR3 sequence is CASSRQLAGGYNEQFF. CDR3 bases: TGTGCCAGCAGCCGTCAACTAGCGGGGGGGTACAATGAGCAGTTCTTC.

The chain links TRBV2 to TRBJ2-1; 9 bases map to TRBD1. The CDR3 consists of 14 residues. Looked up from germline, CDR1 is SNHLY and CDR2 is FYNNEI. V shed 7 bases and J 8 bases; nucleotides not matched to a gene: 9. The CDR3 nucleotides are TGTGCCAGCACCGACCGGGACAGGGATGATGAGCAGTTCTTC. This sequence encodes CASTDRDRDDEQFF.

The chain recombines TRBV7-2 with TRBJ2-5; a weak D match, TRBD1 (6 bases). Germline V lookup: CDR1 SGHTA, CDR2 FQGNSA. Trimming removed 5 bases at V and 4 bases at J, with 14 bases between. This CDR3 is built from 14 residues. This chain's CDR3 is CASSPYRDPETQYF. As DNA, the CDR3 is TGTGCCAGCAGCCCATACAGGGATCCAGAGACCCAGTACTTC.

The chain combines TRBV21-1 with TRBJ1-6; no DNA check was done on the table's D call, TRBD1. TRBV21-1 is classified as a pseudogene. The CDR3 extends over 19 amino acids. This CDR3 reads CASSIQGDCRVAYNSPLHF. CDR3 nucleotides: TGTGCCAGCAGCATCCAAGGCGACTGCAGGGTCGCCTATAATTCACCCCTCCACTTT.

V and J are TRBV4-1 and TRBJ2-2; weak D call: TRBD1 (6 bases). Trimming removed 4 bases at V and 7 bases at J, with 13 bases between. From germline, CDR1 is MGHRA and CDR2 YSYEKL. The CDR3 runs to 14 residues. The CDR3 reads CASSPHRVYGELFF. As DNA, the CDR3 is TGCGCCAGCAGCCCTCACAGGGTTTACGGGGAGCTGTTTTTT.

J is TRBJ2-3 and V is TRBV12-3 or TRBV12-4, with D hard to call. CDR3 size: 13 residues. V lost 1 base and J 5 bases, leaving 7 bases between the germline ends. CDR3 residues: CASSLGPRDTQYF. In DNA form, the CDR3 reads TGTGCCAGCAGTTTAGGCCCCCGAGATACGCAGTATTTT.